This is a list of T cell receptor beta chains from one sample in a study of chemoradiotherapy in HPV16-positive cancers. Clones were sequenced by immunoSEQ multiplex PCR, and TCRdb holds only the in-frame ones, with some missing. The sample consists of about 35,000 clones, roughly 77% of them appearing once. Sequencing used blood, obtained from a patient who underwent chemoradiotherapy. Receptors were obtained from a human donor with HPV-associated anogenital cancer. CDR3s include the opening cysteine and the closing phenylalanine or tryptophan. D genes are given only for firm matches. Size is stated for part of the rows, as once, few or many counts, or as a class when the clone is expanded.

J gene,clone size,V gene,D gene,CDR3 protein,CDR3 DNA
TRBJ1-3,-,TRBV9,-,CASSVGVSSGNTIYF,TGTGCCAGCAGCGTAGGGGTTAGCTCTGGAAACACCATATATTTT
TRBJ2-3,-,TRBV5-1,-,CASSLADTDTQYF,TGCGCCAGCAGCTTGGCCGATACAGATACGCAGTATTTT
TRBJ1-1,-,TRBV5-1,-,CASNIGQGMAFF,TGCGCCAGCAACATTGGCCAGGGGATGGCTTTCTTT
TRBJ2-3,-,TRBV9,-,CACRAVMTQYF,TGTGCCTGCCGCGCGGTTATGACGCAGTATTTT
TRBJ2-2,-,TRBV27,-,CASSGGAVPGTGELFF,TGTGCCAGCAGTGGTGGGGCGGTACCAGGGACCGGGGAGCTGTTTTTT
TRBJ1-5,-,TRBV30,TRBD1,CAWRQSGTGWNQPQHF,TGTGCCTGGAGGCAGTCCGGGACAGGTTGGAATCAGCCCCAGCATTTT
TRBJ2-5,-,TRBV29-1,TRBD1,CSVGGTGAETQYF,TGCAGCGTTGGAGGGACAGGGGCAGAGACCCAGTACTTC
TRBJ1-1,-,TRBV5-4,-,CASSGRGEAFF,TGTGCCAGCAGCGGGAGGGGTGAAGCTTTCTTT
TRBJ2-3,few,TRBV27,TRBD1,CASSTGTGEPNTQYF,TGTGCCAGCAGTACCGGGACAGGGGAGCCGAATACGCAGTATTTT
TRBJ1-1,few,TRBV4-1,-,CASSQMLTGNTEAFF,TGCGCCAGCAGCCAGATGTTGACAGGGAACACTGAAGCTTTCTTT
TRBJ1-2,-,TRBV7-3,-,CASSSDKDSGSYTF,TGTGCCAGCAGCTCAGACAAGGACAGTGGGAGCTACACCTTC
TRBJ1-1,-,TRBV10-3,TRBD1,CATSTGGNPEAFF,TGTGCCACTTCTACAGGGGGCAATCCTGAAGCTTTCTTT
TRBJ2-1,-,TRBV4-1,TRBD1,CASSQYQGDSYNEQFF,TGCGCCAGCAGCCAATACCAGGGGGACTCCTACAATGAGCAGTTCTTC
TRBJ1-2,-,TRBV2,-,CASSGVVRTRLDGYTF,TGTGCCAGCAGTGGAGTTGTGCGGACGAGGCTAGATGGCTACACCTTC
TRBJ1-1,-,TRBV5-1,-,CASSLEAGTTEAFF,TGCGCCAGCAGCTTGGAGGCGGGCACGACTGAAGCTTTCTTT
TRBJ1-6,-,TRBV6-6,-,CASSYGRDSPLHF,TGTGCCAGCAGTTACGGGAGGGATTCACCCCTCCACTTT
TRBJ2-5,-,TRBV18,-,CASSPTYGRETQYF,TGTGCCAGCTCACCAACGTACGGGCGAGAGACCCAGTACTTC
TRBJ1-3,-,TRBV19,TRBD1,CASRPRTGKHPSGNTIYF,TGTGCCAGTAGACCGCGGACAGGGAAACACCCCTCTGGAAACACCATATATTTT
TRBJ1-4,-,TRBV18,-,CASTQTPTNEKLFF,TGTGCCAGCACCCAGACCCCAACTAATGAAAAACTGTTTTTT
TRBJ2-6,-,TRBV5-4,-,CASSPPTARSGANVLTF,TGTGCCAGCAGCCCCCCGACAGCCAGGTCTGGGGCCAACGTCCTGACTTTC
TRBJ1-6,-,TRBV11-3,TRBD1,CASSPGQGTASPLHF,TGTGCCAGCAGCCCGGGACAGGGAACGGCTTCACCCCTCCACTTT
TRBJ2-3,-,TRBV7-9,-,CASSLGAGGTDTQYF,TGTGCCAGCAGCTTAGGGGCAGGGGGCACAGATACGCAGTATTTT
TRBJ2-1,-,TRBV5-1,TRBD1,CASSFGTVSYNEQFF,TGCGCCAGCAGCTTCGGGACAGTCTCCTACAATGAGCAGTTCTTC
TRBJ2-3,-,TRBV7-6,-,CASSLDSASFLTDTQYF,TGTGCCAGCAGCTTAGATTCGGCTAGCTTTTTAACAGATACGCAGTATTTT
TRBJ2-1,-,TRBV6-4,-,CASSAAGTHNEQFF,TGTGCCAGCAGTGCGGCAGGGACCCACAATGAGCAGTTCTTC
TRBJ2-3,-,TRBV11-3,-,CASSLGRVTDTQYF,TGTGCCAGCAGCTTAGGGAGGGTCACCGATACGCAGTATTTT